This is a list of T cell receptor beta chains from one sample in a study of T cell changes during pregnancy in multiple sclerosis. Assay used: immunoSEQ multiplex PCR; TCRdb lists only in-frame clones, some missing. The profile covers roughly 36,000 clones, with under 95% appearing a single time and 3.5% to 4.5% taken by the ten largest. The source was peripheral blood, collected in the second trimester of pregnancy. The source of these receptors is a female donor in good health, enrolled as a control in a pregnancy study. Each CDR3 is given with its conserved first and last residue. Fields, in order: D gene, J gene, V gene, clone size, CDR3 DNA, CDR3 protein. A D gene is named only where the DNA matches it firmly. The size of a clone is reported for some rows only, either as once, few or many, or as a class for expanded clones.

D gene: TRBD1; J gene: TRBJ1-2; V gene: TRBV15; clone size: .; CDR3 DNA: TGTGCCACCAGCTCCCTGGACAGGAACTATGGCTACACCTTC; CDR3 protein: CATSSLDRNYGYTF
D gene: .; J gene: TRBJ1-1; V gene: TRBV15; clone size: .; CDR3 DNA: TGTGCCACCAGCCGAGTAGGAGGGTCGGGGACTGAAGCTTTCTTT; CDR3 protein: CATSRVGGSGTEAFF
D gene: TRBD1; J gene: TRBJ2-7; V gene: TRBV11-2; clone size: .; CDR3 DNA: TGTGCCAGCAGCTCCGGGACAGGATTGTTCGAGCAGTACTTC; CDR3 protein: CASSSGTGLFEQYF
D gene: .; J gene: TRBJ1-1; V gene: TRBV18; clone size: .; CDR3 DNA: TGTGCCAGCTCACCACAAGGAGCCGGAGAAGCTTTCTTT; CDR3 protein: CASSPQGAGEAFF
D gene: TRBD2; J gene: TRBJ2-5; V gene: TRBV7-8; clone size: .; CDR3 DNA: TGTGCCAGCAGCTTAAGGCGAGCGGGGGGGCCGGAGACCCAGTACTTC; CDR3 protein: CASSLRRAGGPETQYF
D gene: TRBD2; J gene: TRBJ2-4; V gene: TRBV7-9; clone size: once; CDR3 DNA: TGTGCCAGCAGACCTCGACTAGCGGGGGGGATAGCCAAAAACATTCAGTACTTC; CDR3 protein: CASRPRLAGGIAKNIQYF
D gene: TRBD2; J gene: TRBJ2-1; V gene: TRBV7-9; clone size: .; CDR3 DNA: TGTGCCAGCAGCTTGAGCGGGGCCTCCTACAATGAGCAGTTCTTC; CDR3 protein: CASSLSGASYNEQFF
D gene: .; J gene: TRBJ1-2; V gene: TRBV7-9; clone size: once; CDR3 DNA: TGTGCCAGCAGCCCGGGACAACCTAACTATGGCTACACCTTC; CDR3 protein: CASSPGQPNYGYTF
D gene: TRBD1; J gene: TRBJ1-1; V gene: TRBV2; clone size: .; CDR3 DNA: TGTGCCAGCAGTGGGCCACAGGGGGGCGACACTGAAGCTTTCTTT; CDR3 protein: CASSGPQGGDTEAFF
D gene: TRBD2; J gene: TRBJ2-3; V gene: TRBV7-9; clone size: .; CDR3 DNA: TGTGCCACCGTCATCCCTAGCGGGCTGGTGGCAGATACGCAGTATTTT; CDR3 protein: CATVIPSGLVADTQYF
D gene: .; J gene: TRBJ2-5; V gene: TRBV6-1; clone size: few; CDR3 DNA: TGTGCCAGCAGTGAGGCCCTCGGACAGGGAGGGGAGACCCAGTACTTC; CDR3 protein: CASSEALGQGGETQYF
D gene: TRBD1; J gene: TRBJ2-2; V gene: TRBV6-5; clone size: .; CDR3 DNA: TGTGCCAGCAGTTACCGGGACAGGGGGCCCACCGGGGAGCTGTTTTTT; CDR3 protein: CASSYRDRGPTGELFF
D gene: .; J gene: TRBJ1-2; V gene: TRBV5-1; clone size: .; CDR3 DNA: TGCGCCAGCAGCTTGGCGGGGTTTGGCTACACCTTC; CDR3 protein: CASSLAGFGYTF
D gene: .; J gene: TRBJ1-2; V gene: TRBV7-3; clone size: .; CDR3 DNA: TGTGCCAGCAGCCCCCGGGGAGTAGGCTATGGCTACACCTTC; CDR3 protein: CASSPRGVGYGYTF
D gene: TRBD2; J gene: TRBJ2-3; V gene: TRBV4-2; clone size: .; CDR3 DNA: TGTGCCAGCAGCCCCATCGGGACTAGTGTCGCAGATACGCAGTATTTT; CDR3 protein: CASSPIGTSVADTQYF
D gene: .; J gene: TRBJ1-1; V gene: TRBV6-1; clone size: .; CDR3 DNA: TGTGCCAGCAGTGAACGCGGCGGCCTGACGGGAAGTGGAGCTTTCTTT; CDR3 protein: CASSERGGLTGSGAFF
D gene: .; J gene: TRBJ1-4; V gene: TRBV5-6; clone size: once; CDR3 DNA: TGTGCCAGCAGCCCTTCCCCGGGGGAAAAACTGTTTTTT; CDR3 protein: CASSPSPGEKLFF
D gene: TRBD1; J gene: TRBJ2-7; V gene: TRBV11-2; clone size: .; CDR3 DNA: TGTGCCAGCAGCTTATCACTGCAGGGGGTTCAGAACGAGCAGTACTTC; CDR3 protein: CASSLSLQGVQNEQYF
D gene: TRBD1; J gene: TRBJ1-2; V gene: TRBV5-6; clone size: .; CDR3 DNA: TGTGCCAGCAGCGTGACAGGGGCCGAACTCTATGGCTACACCTTC; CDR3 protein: CASSVTGAELYGYTF
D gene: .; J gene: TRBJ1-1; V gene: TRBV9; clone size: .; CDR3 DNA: TGTGCCAGCAGCCCTAGCAGTAGGAACACTGAAGCTTTCTTT; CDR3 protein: CASSPSSRNTEAFF
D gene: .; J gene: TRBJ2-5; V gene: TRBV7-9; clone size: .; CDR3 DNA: TGTGCCAGCAGGCCGTTGTCTAACCAAGAGACCCAGTACTTC; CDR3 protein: CASRPLSNQETQYF
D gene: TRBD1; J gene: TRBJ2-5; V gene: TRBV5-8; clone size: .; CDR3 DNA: TGTGCCAGCAGCCCCGGGACAGCGATCCAAGAGACCCAGTACTTC; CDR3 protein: CASSPGTAIQETQYF
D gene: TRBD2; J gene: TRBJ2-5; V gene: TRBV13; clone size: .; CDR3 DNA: TGTGCCAGCAGCCCGCGGGGGTTCCAAGAGACCCAGTACTTC; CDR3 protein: CASSPRGFQETQYF
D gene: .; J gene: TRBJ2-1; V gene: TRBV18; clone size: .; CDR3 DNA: TGTGCCAGCTCACTTAGGCTGGGGGGGCAGTTCTTC; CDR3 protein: CASSLRLGGQFF
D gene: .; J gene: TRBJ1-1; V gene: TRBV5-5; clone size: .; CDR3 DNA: TGTGCCAGCAGCCTCGGGAACACCCAAGCTTTCTTT; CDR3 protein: CASSLGNTQAFF
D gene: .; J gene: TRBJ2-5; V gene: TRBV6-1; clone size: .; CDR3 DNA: TGTGCCAGCATCGAATTGAGCGACGGGGAGACCCAGTACTTC; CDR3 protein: CASIELSDGETQYF
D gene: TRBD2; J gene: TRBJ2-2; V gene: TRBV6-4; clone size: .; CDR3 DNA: TGTGCCAGCAGTGACTCGCCGGGAGGTGGCACCGGGGAGCTGTTTTTT; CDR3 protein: CASSDSPGGGTGELFF
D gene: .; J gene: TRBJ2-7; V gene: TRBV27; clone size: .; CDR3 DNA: TGTGCCAGCAGTCCTATCCCGTACTACGAGCAGTACTTC; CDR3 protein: CASSPIPYYEQYF
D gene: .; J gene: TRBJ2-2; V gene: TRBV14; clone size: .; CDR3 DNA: TGTGCCAGCAGCCGCCGGTACACCGGGGAGCTGTTTTTT; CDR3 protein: CASSRRYTGELFF
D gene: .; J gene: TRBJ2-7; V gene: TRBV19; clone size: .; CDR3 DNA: TGTGCCACCGCAGGTTTCCACGAGCAGTACTTC; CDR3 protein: CATAGFHEQYF
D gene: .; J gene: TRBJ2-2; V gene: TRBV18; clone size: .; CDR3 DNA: TGTGCCAGCTCACCAACGACAGGTCGCACCGGGGAGCTGTTTTTT; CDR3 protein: CASSPTTGRTGELFF
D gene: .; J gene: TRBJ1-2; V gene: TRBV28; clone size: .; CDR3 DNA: TGTGCCTCAAGGGGCGAAACCAACTATGGCTACACCTTC; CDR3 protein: CASRGETNYGYTF
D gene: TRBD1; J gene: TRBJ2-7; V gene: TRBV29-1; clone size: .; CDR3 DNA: TGCAGCGTTAAGCAAGGGGACAGAAAGTCCTACGAGCAGTACTTC; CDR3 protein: CSVKQGDRKSYEQYF
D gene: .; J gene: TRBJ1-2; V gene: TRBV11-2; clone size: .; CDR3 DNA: TGTGCCAGCAGCTTAATGTCAGGGCAATATCCTAACTATGGCTACACCTTC; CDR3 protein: CASSLMSGQYPNYGYTF
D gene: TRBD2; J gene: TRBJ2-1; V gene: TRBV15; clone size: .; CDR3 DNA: TGTGCCACCAGCAGAGATCTTCAAGGCGGGGGGGCCTCGAATGAGCAGTTCTTC; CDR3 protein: CATSRDLQGGGASNEQFF
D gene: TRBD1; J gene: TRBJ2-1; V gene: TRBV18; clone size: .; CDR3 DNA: TGTGCCAGCTCACCTAGGACAGGGGCATTCAATGAGCAGTTCTTC; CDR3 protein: CASSPRTGAFNEQFF
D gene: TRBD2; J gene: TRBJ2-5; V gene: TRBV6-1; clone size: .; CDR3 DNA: TGTGCCAGCAGTGGTGGACTAGCGGGAGTCAGAGAGACCCAGTACTTC; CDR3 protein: CASSGGLAGVRETQYF
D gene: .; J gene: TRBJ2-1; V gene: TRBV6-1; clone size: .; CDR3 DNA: TGTGCCAGCAGTGAAGCTGAGGTTAATGAGCAGTTCTTC; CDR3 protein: CASSEAEVNEQFF
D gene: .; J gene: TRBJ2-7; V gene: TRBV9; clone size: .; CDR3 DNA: TGTGCCAGCAGCCGAGGAAACTACGAGCAGTACTTC; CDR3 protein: CASSRGNYEQYF
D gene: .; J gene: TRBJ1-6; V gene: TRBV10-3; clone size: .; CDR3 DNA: TGTGCCGCCTCTGACGGGGTTTCACGACCCCTCCACTTT; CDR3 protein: CAASDGVSRPLHF
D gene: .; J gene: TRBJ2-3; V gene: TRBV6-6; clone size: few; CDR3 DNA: TGTGCCAGCAGTTTGACGGAGACAGATACGCAGTATTTT; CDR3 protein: CASSLTETDTQYF
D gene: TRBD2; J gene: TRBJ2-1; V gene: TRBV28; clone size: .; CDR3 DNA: TGTGCCAGCGTACTTGCGGGAGCCGGCCATGAGCAGTTCTTC; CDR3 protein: CASVLAGAGHEQFF
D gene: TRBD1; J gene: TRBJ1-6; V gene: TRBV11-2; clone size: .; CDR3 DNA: TGTGCCAGCAGCGCCGGGACAGGGAGGTCCTATAATTCACCCCTCCACTTT; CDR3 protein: CASSAGTGRSYNSPLHF
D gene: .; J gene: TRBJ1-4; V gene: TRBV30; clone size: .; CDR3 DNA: TGTGCCTGGAGGGGGGGGCCTGGTGAAAAACTGTTTTTT; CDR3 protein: CAWRGGPGEKLFF
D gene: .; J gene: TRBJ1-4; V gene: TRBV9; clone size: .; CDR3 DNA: TGTGCCAGCAGCGTAGGTCGCGGGAATGAAAAACTGTTTTTT; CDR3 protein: CASSVGRGNEKLFF